These 9 T cell receptor beta chains were sequenced from one sample in a study of cytomegalovirus exposure and HLA in healthy donors. The PCR employed 60 Vbeta primers together with 13 Jbeta primers. Repertoires were generated with immunoSEQ multiplex PCR, while TCRdb's copy carries only in-frame clones and drops some. The sample consists of 90,000 to 130,000 clones, 55% to 65% of them appearing once. Sequences were obtained from PBMCs. Every receptor here comes from a woman aged 25-40 years in good health and CMV-seronegative.

J is TRBJ2-1 and V is TRBV2; a possible D gene is TRBD2 (6 bases). V lost 8 bases and J 4 bases, leaving 15 bases between the germline ends. Germline values: CDR1 SNHLY, CDR2 FYNNEI. The CDR3 has 14 residues. The CDR3 DNA sequence: TGTGCCAGCTCCCCTCTGGAGGGTTACAATGAGCAGTTCTTC. Protein: CASSPLEGYNEQFF.

The chain is built from TRBV5-1 and TRBJ2-1; 7 bases line up with TRBD2. This CDR3 spans 20 amino acids. Germline assignment: CDR1 SGHRS and CDR2 YFSETQ. With V trimmed by 4 bases and J by 0 bases, 19 bases remained unmatched. The CDR3 nucleotides read TGCGCCAGCAGCCCGAAAATTGGGCTAGCGGCCGGTAACTCCTACAATGAGCAGTTCTTC. Protein: CASSPKIGLAAGNSYNEQFF.

The CDR3 DNA follows: TGTGCCAGCAGCCCCTCCCTAGCGGGAAAGGCCCTCTCCTACGAGCAGTACTTC. It codes for CASSPSLAGKALSYEQYF. The rearrangement links TRBV7-9 to TRBJ2-7, with TRBD2 matching 9 bases. J lost 0 bases, V lost 5 bases, and 14 bases had no gene match. This CDR3 comprises 18 residues. Germline loops: CDR1 SEHNR, CDR2 FQNEAQ (reference sequence). The full variable domain, with the rest looked up from reference TRBV7-9 and TRBJ2-7, is DTGVSQNPRHKITKRGQNVTFRCDPISEHNRLYWYRQTLGQGPEFLTYFQNEAQLEKSRLLSDRFSAERPKGSFSTLEIQRTEQGDSAMYLCASSPSLAGKALSYEQYFGPGTRLTVT.

The J gene is TRBJ2-7, the V gene TRBV18; D is possibly TRBD2 (5 bases). Germline CDR1 and CDR2: KGHSH and LQKENI. Trimming cost V 2 bases and J 6 bases, with 11 bases left between them. The CDR3 extends over 13 amino acids. This CDR3 reads CASSPVRESEQYF. In DNA, the CDR3 is TGTGCCAGCTCACCAGTGAGGGAGAGCGAGCAGTACTTC.

The gene calls are TRBV19 and TRBJ2-2; 13 bases agree with TRBD2. The CDR3 loop spans 17 amino acids. From germline, CDR1 is LNHDA and CDR2 SQIVND (reference sequence). After removal of 4 bases from V and 5 bases from J, the junction contained 7 bases not matched to a gene. This CDR3 reads CASSTWTSGSLTGELFF. The DNA for the CDR3 is TGTGCCAGTAGTACCTGGACTAGCGGGAGTTTAACCGGGGAGCTGTTTTTT.

This chain links TRBV4-1 with TRBJ2-2; 10 nucleotides line up with TRBD2. The CDR3 contains 15 residues. Germline trimming cut 3 bases from V and 7 bases from J; bases unmatched to any gene: 5. Germline V lookup: CDR1 MGHRA, CDR2 YSYEKL. The CDR3 coding sequence is TGCGCCAGCAGCCAGCTAGCGGGAGTTATCGGGGAGCTGTTTTTT. Its translation: CASSQLAGVIGELFF.

The chain links TRBV10-3 to TRBJ1-1; perhaps TRBD1 as D (6 bases). CDR1 is ENHRY, CDR2 SYGVKD, per germline. Trimming pared 6 bases from V and 4 bases from J, leaving 21 bases between. The CDR3 runs to 16 residues. The CDR3 region is CAIRRRSQGIPTEAFF. CDR3 DNA: TGTGCCATCAGGAGGCGTTCGCAGGGGATACCCACTGAAGCTTTCTTT.

About this clone itself: The same CDR3 can be traced to other DNA sequences in this sample. The chain employs TRBV10-1 and TRBJ1-2; D uncertain. This CDR3 comprises 12 residues. The ends were cut back, 3 bases at V and 4 bases at J, with 6 bases in the middle. The V gene's germline CDR1 is WNHNN and CDR2 SYGVQD (reference sequence). The CDR3 DNA follows: TGCGCCAGCAGTGATGGCGGCTATGGCTACACCTTC. Its translation is CASSDGGYGYTF.

The chain combines TRBV6-6 with TRBJ1-5; 11 bases are shared with TRBD1. The CDR3 spans 15 residues. Germline lookup yields CDR1 MNHNY and CDR2 SVGAGI (reference sequence). V gave up 7 bases and J gave up 6 bases; unmatched junction bases: 8. As DNA, the CDR3 is TGTGCCAGCAAGGGGGGACAGGGGGGGATTCAGCCCCAGCATTTT. As protein: CASKGGQGGIQPQHF.